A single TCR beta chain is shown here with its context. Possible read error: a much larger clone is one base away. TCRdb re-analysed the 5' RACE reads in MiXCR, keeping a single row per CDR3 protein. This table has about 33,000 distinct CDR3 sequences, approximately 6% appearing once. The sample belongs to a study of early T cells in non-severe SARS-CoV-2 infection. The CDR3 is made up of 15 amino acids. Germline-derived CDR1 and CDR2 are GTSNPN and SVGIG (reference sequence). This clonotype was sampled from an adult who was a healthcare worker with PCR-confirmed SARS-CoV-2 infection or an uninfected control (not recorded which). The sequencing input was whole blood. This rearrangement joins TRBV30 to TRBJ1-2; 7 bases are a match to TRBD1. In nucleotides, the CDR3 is TGTGTCTGGAGTCGGACAGGATCTCGAAACTATGGCTACACCTTC. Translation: CVWSRTGSRNYGYTF.